This T cell receptor beta chain originates from a study of CD8+ T cells in alopecia areata. About this clone itself: Its cognate antigen is unknown.

Study-level results: Tofacitinib produced a significant decrease in scalp clonality and in expanded CD8+ clones among the top 100.

Treatment in this sample: oral pan-JAK inhibitor, 5-10 mg twice daily. The ends were cut back, 7 bases at V and 2 bases at J, with 14 bases in the middle. Germline values: CDR1 SQVTM, CDR2 ANQGSEA. This CDR3 is built from 13 residues. RNA was extracted and reverse transcribed into cDNA as the sequencing template. The repertoire was sequenced with immunoSEQ multiplex PCR; TCRdb's copy has only in-frame clones and lacks some. The sample yields some 170,000 clones, about 61% seen once. This specimen was CD4+ T cells sorted from blood, taken between weeks 55 and 65, from a patient treated with tofacitinib. The TCR sequence derives from a human donor with alopecia areata. V gene TRBV29-1 combines with J gene TRBJ2-5; D might be TRBD1 (5 bases). CDR3 nucleotide sequence: TGCAGCGGTGCGACAGTCCGTCAAGAGACCCAGTACTTC. Its protein product is CSGATVRQETQYF.